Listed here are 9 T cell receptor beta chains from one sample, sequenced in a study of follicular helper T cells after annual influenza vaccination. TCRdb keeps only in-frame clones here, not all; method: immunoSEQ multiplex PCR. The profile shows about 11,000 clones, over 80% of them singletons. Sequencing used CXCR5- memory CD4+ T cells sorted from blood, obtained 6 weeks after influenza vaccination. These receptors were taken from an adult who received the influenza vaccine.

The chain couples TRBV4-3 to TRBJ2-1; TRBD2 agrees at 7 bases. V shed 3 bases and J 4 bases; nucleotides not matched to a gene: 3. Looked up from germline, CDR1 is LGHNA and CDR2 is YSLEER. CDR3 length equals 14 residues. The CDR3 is CASSHWGGYNEQFF. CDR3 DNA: TGCGCCAGCAGCCACTGGGGGGGGTACAATGAGCAGTTCTTC.

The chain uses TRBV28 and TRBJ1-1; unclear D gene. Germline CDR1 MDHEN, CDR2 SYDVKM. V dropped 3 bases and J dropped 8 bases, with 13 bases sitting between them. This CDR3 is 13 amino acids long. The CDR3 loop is CASSFGQSWEAFF. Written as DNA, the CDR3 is TGTGCCAGCAGTTTCGGGCAGTCATGGGAAGCTTTCTTT. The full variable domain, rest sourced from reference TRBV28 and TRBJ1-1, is DVKVTQSSRYLVKRTGEKVFLECVQDMDHENMFWYRQDPGLGLRLIYFSYDVKMKEKGDIPEGYSVSREKKERFSLILESASTNQTSMYLCASSFGQSWEAFFGQGTRLTVV.

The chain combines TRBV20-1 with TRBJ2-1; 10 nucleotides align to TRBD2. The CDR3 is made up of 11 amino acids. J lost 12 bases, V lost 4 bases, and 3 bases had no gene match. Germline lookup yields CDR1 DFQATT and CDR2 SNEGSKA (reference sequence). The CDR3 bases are TGCAGTGCTACCGAGCGGGAGGGGCAGTTCTTC. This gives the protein CSATEREGQFF.

CDR3 DNA: TGTGCCAGCACGTTGATCACTAGCGGGGGACGGAATGAGCAGTTCTTC. Translation gives CASTLITSGGRNEQFF. The rearrangement uses TRBV25-1 and TRBJ2-1, with TRBD2 matching over 11 bases. CDR1 MGHDK and CDR2 SYGVNS come from the germline V gene. The CDR3 length is 16 residues. V lost 7 bases and J lost 7; bases outside the gene matches: 12. The full variable domain, its missing parts supplied by reference TRBV25-1 and TRBJ2-1, is EADIYQTPRYLVIGTGKKITLECSQTMGHDKMYWYQQDPGMELHLIHYSYGVNSTEKGDLSSESTVSRIRTEHFPLTLESARPSHTSQYLCASTLITSGGRNEQFFGPGTRLTVL.

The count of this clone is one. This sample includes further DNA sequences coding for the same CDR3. For the CDR3, the DNA is TGTGCCAGCAGTTTTCGGCCAGCGGGGGGGCCCTACGAGCAGTACTTC. It yields the protein CASSFRPAGGPYEQYF. The gene calls are TRBV27 and TRBJ2-7; 10 bases are a match to TRBD2. Trimming at V came to 3 bases and at J to 2 bases, leaving 7 bases not matched to a gene. The CDR3 is made up of 16 amino acids. Germline CDR1 and CDR2: MNHEY and SMNVEV (reference sequence).

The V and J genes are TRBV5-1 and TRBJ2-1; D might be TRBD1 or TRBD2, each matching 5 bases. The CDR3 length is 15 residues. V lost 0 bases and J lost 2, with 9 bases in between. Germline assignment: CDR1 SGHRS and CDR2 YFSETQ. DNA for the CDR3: TGCGCCAGCAGCTTGGGAGGGGCCACCTACAATGAGCAGTTCTTC. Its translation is CASSLGGATYNEQFF.

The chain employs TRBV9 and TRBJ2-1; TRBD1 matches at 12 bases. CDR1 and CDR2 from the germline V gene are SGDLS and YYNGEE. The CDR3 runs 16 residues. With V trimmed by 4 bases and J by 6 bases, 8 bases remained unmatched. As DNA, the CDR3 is TGTGCCAGCAGCCCATCGGGACAGGGGGCGGTCAATGAGCAGTTCTTC. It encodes CASSPSGQGAVNEQFF.

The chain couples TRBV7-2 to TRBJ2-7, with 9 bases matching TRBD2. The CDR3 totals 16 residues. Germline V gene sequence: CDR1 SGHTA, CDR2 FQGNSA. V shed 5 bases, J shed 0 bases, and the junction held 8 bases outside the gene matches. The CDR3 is CASSIHSGGSSYEQYF. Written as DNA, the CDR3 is TGTGCCAGCAGCATTCATAGCGGGGGCAGCTCCTACGAGCAGTACTTC.

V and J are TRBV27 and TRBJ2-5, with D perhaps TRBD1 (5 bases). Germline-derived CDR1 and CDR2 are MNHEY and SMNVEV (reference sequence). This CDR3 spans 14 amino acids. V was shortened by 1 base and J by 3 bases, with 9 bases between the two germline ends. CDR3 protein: CASSLFGREETQYF. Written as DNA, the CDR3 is TGTGCCAGCAGTTTATTCGGCAGGGAAGAGACCCAGTACTTC.